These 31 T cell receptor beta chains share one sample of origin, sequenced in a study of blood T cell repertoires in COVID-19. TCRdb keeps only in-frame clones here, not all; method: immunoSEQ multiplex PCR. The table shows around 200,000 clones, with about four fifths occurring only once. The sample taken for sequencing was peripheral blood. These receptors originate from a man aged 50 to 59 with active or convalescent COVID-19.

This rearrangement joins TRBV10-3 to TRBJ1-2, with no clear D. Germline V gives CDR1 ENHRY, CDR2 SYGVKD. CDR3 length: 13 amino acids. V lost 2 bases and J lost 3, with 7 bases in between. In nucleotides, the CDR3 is TGTGCCATCAGTGAGGCCCCAGACTATGGCTACACCTTC. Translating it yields CAISEAPDYGYTF.

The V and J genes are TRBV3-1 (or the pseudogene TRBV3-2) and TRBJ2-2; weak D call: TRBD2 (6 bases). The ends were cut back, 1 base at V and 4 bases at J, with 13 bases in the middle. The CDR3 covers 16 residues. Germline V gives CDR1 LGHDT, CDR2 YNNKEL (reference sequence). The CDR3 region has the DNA TGTGCCAGCAGCCAAGTTGGGGGAGGCGGCACCGGGGAGCTGTTTTTT. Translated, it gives CASSQVGGGGTGELFF.

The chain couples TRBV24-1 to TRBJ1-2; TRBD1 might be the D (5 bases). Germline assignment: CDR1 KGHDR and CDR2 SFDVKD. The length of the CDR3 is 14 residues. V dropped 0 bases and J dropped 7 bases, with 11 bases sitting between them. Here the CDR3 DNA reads TGTGCCACCAGTGATTTGCAGGGCGGATCTGGCTACACCTTC. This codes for CATSDLQGGSGYTF.

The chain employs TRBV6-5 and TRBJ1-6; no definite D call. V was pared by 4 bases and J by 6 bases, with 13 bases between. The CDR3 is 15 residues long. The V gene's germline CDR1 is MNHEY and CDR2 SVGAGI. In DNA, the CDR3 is TGTGCCAGCAGTTCCAGCCGGGATTTTAATTCACCCCTCCACTTT. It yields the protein CASSSSRDFNSPLHF.

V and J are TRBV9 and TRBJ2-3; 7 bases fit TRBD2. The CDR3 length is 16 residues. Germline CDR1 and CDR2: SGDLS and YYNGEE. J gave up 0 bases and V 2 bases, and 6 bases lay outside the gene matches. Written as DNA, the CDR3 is TGTGCCAGCAGCGTGGTTAGCGGGCCTAGCACAGATACGCAGTATTTT. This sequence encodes CASSVVSGPSTDTQYF. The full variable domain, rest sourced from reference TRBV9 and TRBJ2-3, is DSGVTQTPKHLITATGQRVTLRCSPRSGDLSVYWYQQSLDQGLQFLIQYYNGEERAKGNILERFSAQQFPDLHSELNLSSLELGDSALYFCASSVVSGPSTDTQYFGPGTRLTVL.

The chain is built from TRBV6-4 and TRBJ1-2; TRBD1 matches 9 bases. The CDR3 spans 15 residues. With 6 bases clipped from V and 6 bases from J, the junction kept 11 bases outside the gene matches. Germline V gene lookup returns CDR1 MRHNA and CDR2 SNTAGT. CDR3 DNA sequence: TGTGCCAGCAGCCCCCGTGGGACAGGGCTCGATGGCTACACCTTC. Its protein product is CASSPRGTGLDGYTF.

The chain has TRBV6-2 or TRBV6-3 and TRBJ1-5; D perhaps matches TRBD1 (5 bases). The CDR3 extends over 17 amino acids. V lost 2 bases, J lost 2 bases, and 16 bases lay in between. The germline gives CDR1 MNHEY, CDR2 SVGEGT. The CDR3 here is CASSYLTGRGGNQPQHF. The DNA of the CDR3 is TGTGCCAGCAGTTACCTTACAGGTCGCGGGGGCAATCAGCCCCAGCATTTT.

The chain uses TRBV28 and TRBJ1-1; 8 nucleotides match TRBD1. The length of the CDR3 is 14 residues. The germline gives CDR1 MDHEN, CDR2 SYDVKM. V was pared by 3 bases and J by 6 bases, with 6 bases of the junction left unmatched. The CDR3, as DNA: TGTGCCAGCAGTTTGGACCGGACAGGGTCTGAAGCTTTCTTT. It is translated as CASSLDRTGSEAFF.

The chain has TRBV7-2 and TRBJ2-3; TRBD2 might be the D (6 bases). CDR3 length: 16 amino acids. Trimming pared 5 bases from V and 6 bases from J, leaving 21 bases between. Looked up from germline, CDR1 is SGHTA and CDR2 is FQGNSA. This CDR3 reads CASSRGDLRGSDTQYF. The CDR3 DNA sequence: TGTGCCAGCAGCCGCGGGGACCTTCGTGGTTCGGATACGCAGTATTTT.

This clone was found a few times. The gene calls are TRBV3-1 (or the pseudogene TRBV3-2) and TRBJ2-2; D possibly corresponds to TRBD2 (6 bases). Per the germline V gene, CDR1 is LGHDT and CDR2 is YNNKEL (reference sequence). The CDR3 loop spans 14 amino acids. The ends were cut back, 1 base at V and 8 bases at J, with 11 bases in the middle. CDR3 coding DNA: TGTGCCAGCAGCCAAGTTGGAGGGAAGGGGGAGCTGTTTTTT. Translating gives CASSQVGGKGELFF.

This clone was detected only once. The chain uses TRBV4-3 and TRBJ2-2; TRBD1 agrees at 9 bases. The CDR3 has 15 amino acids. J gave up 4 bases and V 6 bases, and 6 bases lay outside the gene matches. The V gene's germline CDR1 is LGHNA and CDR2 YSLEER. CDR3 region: CASSGTGQGTGELFF. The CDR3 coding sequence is TGCGCCAGCAGTGGGACAGGGCAAGGCACCGGGGAGCTGTTTTTT.

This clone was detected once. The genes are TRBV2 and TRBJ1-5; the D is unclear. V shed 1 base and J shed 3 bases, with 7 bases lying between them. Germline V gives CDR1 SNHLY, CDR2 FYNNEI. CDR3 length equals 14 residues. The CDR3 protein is CASSEGQPNQPQHF. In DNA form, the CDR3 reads TGTGCCAGCAGTGAAGGACAACCCAATCAGCCCCAGCATTTT.

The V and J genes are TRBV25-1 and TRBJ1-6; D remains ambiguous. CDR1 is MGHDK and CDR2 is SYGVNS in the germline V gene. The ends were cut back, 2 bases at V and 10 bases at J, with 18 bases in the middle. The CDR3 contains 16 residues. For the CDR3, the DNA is TGTGCCAGCAGTGAACTGACGACGGGAATGGAGTCACCCCTCCACTTT. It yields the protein CASSELTTGMESPLHF.

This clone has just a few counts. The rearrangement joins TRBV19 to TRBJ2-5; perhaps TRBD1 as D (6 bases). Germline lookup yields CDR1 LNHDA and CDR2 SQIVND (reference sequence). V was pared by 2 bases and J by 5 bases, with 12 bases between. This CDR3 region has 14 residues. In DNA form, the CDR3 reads TGTGCCAGTAGTATATCGCAGGGGATGGAGACCCAGTACTTC. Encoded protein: CASSISQGMETQYF.

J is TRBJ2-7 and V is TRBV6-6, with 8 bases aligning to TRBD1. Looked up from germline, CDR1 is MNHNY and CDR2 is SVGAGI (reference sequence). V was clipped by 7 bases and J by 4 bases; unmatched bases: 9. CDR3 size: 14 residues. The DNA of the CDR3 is TGTGCCAGCATCGACAGGGGAGGATCGTACGAGCAGTACTTC. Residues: CASIDRGGSYEQYF.

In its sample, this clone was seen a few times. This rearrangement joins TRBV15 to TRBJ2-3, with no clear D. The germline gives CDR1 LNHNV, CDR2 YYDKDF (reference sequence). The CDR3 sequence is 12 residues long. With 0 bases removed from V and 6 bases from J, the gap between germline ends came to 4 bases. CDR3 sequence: CATSRDSDTQYF. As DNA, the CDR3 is TGTGCCACCAGCAGAGATTCGGATACGCAGTATTTT.

CDR3: CASALQGNTEAFF. The DNA of the CDR3 is TGTGCCAGTGCCTTACAGGGTAACACTGAAGCTTTCTTT. The chain combines TRBV19 with TRBJ1-1, with TRBD1 as a possible D gene (6 bases). V was clipped by 8 bases and J by 2 bases, with 12 bases between them. Per the germline V gene, CDR1 is LNHDA and CDR2 is SQIVND (reference sequence). This CDR3 contains 13 residues.

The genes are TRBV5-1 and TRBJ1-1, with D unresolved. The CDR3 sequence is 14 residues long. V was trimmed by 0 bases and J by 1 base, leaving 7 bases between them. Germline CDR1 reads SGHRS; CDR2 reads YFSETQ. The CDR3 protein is CASSLVAGNTEAFF. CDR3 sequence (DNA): TGCGCCAGCAGCTTGGTGGCGGGGAACACTGAAGCTTTCTTT.

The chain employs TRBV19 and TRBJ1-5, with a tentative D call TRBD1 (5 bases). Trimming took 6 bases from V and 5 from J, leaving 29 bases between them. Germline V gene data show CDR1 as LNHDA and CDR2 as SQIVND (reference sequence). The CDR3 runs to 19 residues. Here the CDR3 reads CASSNLGANRKVQDQPQHF. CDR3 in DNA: TGTGCCAGTAGCAACTTAGGGGCTAATCGTAAGGTTCAAGATCAGCCCCAGCATTTT.

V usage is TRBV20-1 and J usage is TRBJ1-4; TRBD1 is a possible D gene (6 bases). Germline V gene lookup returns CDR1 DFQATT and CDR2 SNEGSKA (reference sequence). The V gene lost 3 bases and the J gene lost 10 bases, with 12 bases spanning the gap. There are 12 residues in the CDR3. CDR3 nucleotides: TGCAGTGCTAGTTACCAGGGGCGAAAACTGTTTTTT. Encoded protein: CSASYQGRKLFF.

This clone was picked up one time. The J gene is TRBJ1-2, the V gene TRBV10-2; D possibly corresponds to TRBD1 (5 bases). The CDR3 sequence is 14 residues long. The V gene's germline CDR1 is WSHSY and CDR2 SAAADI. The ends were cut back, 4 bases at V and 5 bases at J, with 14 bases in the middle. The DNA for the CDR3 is TGCGCCAGCAGTGGTACAGGACCCCCTTATGGCTACACCTTC. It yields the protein CASSGTGPPYGYTF.

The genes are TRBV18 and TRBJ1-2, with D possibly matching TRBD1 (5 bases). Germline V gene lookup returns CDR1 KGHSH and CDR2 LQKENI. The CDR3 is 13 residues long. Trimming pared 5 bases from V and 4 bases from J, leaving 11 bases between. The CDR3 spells CASSAGSTYGYTF. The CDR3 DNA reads TGTGCCAGCTCAGCAGGGTCGACCTATGGCTACACCTTC.

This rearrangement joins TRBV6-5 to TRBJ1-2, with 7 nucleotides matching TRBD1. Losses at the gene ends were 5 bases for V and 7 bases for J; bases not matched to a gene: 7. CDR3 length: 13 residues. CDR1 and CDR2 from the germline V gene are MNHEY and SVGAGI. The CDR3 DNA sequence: TGTGCCAGCAGTACGACAGGGCGGATTGGCTACACCTTC. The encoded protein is CASSTTGRIGYTF.

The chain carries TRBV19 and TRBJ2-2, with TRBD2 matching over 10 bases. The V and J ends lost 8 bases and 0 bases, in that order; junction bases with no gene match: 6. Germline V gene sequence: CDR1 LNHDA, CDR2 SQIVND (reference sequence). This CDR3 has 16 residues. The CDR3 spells CASRSGRVANTGELFF. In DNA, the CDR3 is TGTGCCAGTCGAAGCGGGAGGGTTGCGAACACCGGGGAGCTGTTTTTT.

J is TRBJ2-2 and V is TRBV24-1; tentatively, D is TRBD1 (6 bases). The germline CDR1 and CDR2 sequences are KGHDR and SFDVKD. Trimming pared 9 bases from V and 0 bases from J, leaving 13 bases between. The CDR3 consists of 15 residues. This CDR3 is CATGTNIPNTGELFF. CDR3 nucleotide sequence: TGTGCCACCGGGACAAATATACCGAACACCGGGGAGCTGTTTTTT.

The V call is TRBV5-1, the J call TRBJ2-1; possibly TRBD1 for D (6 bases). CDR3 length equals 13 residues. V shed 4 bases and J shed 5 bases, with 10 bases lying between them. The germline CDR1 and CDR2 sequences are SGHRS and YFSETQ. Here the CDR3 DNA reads TGCGCCAGCAGCCTGTGGACAGACAATGAGCAGTTCTTC. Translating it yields CASSLWTDNEQFF.

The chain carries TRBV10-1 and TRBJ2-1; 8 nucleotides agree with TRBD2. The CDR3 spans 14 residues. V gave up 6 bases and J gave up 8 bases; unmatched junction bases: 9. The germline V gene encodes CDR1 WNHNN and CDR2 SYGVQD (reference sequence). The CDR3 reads CASRKGLVGDEQFF. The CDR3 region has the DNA TGCGCCAGCAGGAAGGGACTAGTGGGCGATGAGCAGTTCTTC.

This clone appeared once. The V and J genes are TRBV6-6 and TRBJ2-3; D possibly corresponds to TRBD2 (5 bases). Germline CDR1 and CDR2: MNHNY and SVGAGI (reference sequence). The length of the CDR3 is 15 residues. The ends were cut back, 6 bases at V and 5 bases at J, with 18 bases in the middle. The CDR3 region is CASSLEASSGDTQYF. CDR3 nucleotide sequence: TGTGCCAGCAGCCTCGAAGCCTCAAGCGGAGATACGCAGTATTTT.

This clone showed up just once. The DNA for the CDR3 is TGTGCCAGCAGCTTAGGGGGGCAGGGGGCGAATGGCTACACCTTC. This codes for CASSLGGQGANGYTF. The chain has TRBV7-2 and TRBJ1-2; 8 bases fit TRBD1. CDR1 and CDR2 (germline): SGHTA, FQGNSA. CDR3 size: 15 residues. V was clipped by 1 base and J by 6 bases; unmatched bases: 7.

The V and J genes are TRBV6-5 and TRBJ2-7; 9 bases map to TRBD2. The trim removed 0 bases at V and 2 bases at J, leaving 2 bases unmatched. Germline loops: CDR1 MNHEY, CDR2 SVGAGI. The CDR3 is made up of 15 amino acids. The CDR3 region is CASSYSSGRAYEQYF. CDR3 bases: TGTGCCAGCAGTTACTCTAGCGGGAGAGCCTACGAGCAGTACTTC.

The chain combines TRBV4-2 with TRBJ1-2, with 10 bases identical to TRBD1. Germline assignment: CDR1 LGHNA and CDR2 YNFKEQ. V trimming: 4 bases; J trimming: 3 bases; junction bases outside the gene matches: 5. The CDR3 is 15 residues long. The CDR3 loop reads CASSRPGQGDYGYTF. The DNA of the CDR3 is TGTGCCAGCAGCCGCCCCGGACAGGGGGACTATGGCTACACCTTC.